This entry lists 28 T cell receptor beta chains sequenced from one sample in a study of blood T cells in healthy people across ages. A second PCR, run for about 6 to 11 cycles, used a sample-barcoded 5' primer plus a J-beta primer mix. Via MiXCR, TCRdb re-called the 5' RACE reads, giving one row per CDR3 protein. Among about 1,000,000 distinct CDR3 sequences listed, 40% to 55% were seen once. Sequencing input: blood. Receptor source: a woman aged 60 to 75 in good health.

This clonotype was recorded a few times. The chain employs TRBV4-1 and TRBJ1-4; TRBD1 is a possible D gene (6 bases). From germline, CDR1 is MGHRA and CDR2 YSYEKL. This CDR3 region has 16 residues. V dropped 0 bases and J dropped 7 bases, with 15 bases sitting between them. The DNA for the CDR3 is TGCGCCAGCAGCCAAGATGGGGGCCCCGCGGGTGAAAAACTGTTTTTT. Translating gives CASSQDGGPAGEKLFF.

V and J are TRBV5-1 and TRBJ1-1; D uncertain. The CDR3 runs 13 residues. Looked up from germline, CDR1 is SGHRS and CDR2 is YFSETQ. Trimming removed 0 bases at V and 7 bases at J, with 10 bases between. CDR3 nucleotide sequence: TGCGCCAGCAGCTTGGGCATTGATGTTGAAGCTTTCTTT. Protein product: CASSLGIDVEAFF.

Turning to this clonotype: One end of the junction does not line up with germline, which may come from a read error. V is TRBV20-1 and J is TRBJ2-3, with D perhaps matching TRBD1 or TRBD2 (6 bases each). The CDR3 consists of 17 residues. In germline, CDR1 is DFQATT, CDR2 SNEGSKA (reference sequence). This chain's CDR3 is CSARDRGGTGGTDTRYF. Written as DNA, the CDR3 is TGCAGTGCTAGAGACCGAGGGGGGACTGGCGGCACAGATACGCGGTATTTT.

This clonotype was seen only a few times. The rearrangement uses TRBV27 and TRBJ2-5; D is unclear. The CDR3 covers 13 residues. Germline-derived CDR1 and CDR2 are MNHEY and SMNVEV (reference sequence). Trimming removed 5 bases at V and 11 bases at J, with 18 bases between. The CDR3 region has the DNA TGTGCCAGCAGTCTCACGAGTTACAATGAGCAGTACTTC. Protein product: CASSLTSYNEQYF.

This clonotype was detected a few times. The J gene is TRBJ2-1, the V gene TRBV20-1; 7 bases align to TRBD1. The germline CDR1 and CDR2 sequences are DFQATT and SNEGSKA (reference sequence). The CDR3 spans 14 residues. Trimming removed 5 bases from V and 5 bases from J; junction bases left unmatched: 9. CDR3 region: CSADRDSADNEQFF. As DNA, the CDR3 is TGCAGTGCTGACCGGGACAGTGCTGACAATGAGCAGTTCTTC.

This clonotype came up a few times. This rearrangement joins TRBV4-1 to TRBJ2-5; 9 bases line up with TRBD2. Judging by the DNA end, TRBJ2-7 fits better; the J call may be wrong. Germline values: CDR1 MGHRA, CDR2 YSYEKL. The CDR3 contains 17 residues. The DNA for the CDR3 is TGCGCCAGCAGCCAAGATCGCGGCGGGAGGGCCAGCTACGAGCAGTACTTC. Protein product: CASSQDRGGRASYEQYF.

The gene calls are TRBV9 and TRBJ1-2; TRBD1 might be the D (6 bases). Germline V gene lookup returns CDR1 SGDLS and CDR2 YYNGEE. The V end was cut by 0 bases, the J end by 2 bases, with 8 bases between. The CDR3 sequence is 14 residues long. The CDR3 bases are TGTGCCAGCAGCGTAGGAGGGGGAAACTATGGCTACACCTTC. Translation gives CASSVGGGNYGYTF. The full variable domain, with the rest looked up from reference TRBV9 and TRBJ1-2, is DSGVTQTPKHLITATGQRVTLRCSPRSGDLSVYWYQQSLDQGLQFLIQYYNGEERAKGNILERFSAQQFPDLHSELNLSSLELGDSALYFCASSVGGGNYGYTFGSGTRLTVV.

In this sample, this clonotype turned up a few times. J is TRBJ1-1 and V is TRBV15, with TRBD1 as a possible D gene (6 bases). The CDR3 totals 15 residues. The V end lost 0 bases, the J end lost 7 bases, and 15 bases lay between the germline ends. Germline CDR1 reads LNHNV; CDR2 reads YYDKDF (reference sequence). CDR3: CATSRDHRDTNEAFF. In DNA, the CDR3 is TGTGCCACCAGCAGAGATCACCGGGACACGAATGAAGCTTTCTTT.

The sample holds many counts of this clonotype. The rearrangement uses TRBV4-1 and TRBJ2-7, with 7 bases aligning to TRBD2. Germline assignment: CDR1 MGHRA and CDR2 YSYEKL. This CDR3 contains 15 residues. The J segment lost 5 bases and the V segment lost 4 bases, leaving 11 bases of the junction unmatched. Here the CDR3 DNA reads TGCGCCAGCAGCCTAATAGGCGGGAGTGGTAACGAGCAGTACTTC. Translating gives CASSLIGGSGNEQYF.

In its sample, this clonotype was seen many times. The rearrangement links TRBV9 to TRBJ2-1; D remains ambiguous. The CDR3 loop spans 13 amino acids. In germline, CDR1 is SGDLS, CDR2 YYNGEE. V shed 0 bases and J shed 7 bases, with 8 bases lying between them. The CDR3: CASSVDPSNEQFF. The CDR3 bases are TGTGCCAGCAGCGTAGACCCGAGTAATGAGCAGTTCTTC. Drawing the rest from reference TRBV9 and TRBJ2-1, the complete variable domain is DSGVTQTPKHLITATGQRVTLRCSPRSGDLSVYWYQQSLDQGLQFLIQYYNGEERAKGNILERFSAQQFPDLHSELNLSSLELGDSALYFCASSVDPSNEQFFGPGTRLTVL.

This clonotype came up a few times. The chain joins TRBV20-1 to TRBJ2-2; 7 bases fit TRBD2. The CDR3 runs to 15 residues. The germline gives CDR1 DFQATT, CDR2 SNEGSKA (reference sequence). J was trimmed by 3 bases and V by 2 bases; bases with no gene match: 6. CDR3 amino acids: CSARFSGLDTGELFF. In DNA form, the CDR3 reads TGCAGTGCTAGATTTAGCGGACTAGACACCGGGGAGCTGTTTTTT.

The chain is built from TRBV27 and TRBJ2-4; the match to TRBD1 covers 8 bases. The DNA end is more similar to TRBJ2-7, so the J call may be wrong. CDR1 and CDR2 (germline): MNHEY, SMNVEV (reference sequence). This CDR3 is built from 16 residues. DNA of the CDR3: TGTGCCAGCAGTTTCCGTACCGGGACAGGCCTCTACGAGCAGTACTTC. It yields the protein CASSFRTGTGLYEQYF.

This clonotype showed up just a few times. For the CDR3, the DNA is TGCAGCGCCGAGACAGGGGTTAGGGAGACCCAGTACTTC. It codes for CSAETGVRETQYF. The chain has TRBV29-1 and TRBJ2-5, with 8 nucleotides matching TRBD1. J gave up 5 bases and V 7 bases, and 9 bases lay outside the gene matches. The CDR3 has 13 residues. Per the germline V gene, CDR1 is SQVTM and CDR2 is ANQGSEA.

This chain uses TRBV11-2 with TRBJ2-5; 9 bases align to TRBD2. The tail of the sequence fits TRBJ2-7 better, so the J call may be wrong. The CDR3 loop spans 16 amino acids. Germline V gene data show CDR1 as SGHAT and CDR2 as FQNNGV. Here the CDR3 DNA reads TGTGCCAGCAGCTTAGAGCTAGCGGGGTCCAGCTACGAGCAGTACTTC. Its protein product is CASSLELAGSSYEQYF.

This rearrangement joins TRBV28 to TRBJ1-5, with 7 bases that match TRBD1. The germline V gene has CDR1 MDHEN and CDR2 SYDVKM. The J segment lost 6 bases and the V segment lost 6 bases, leaving 5 bases of the junction unmatched. This CDR3 comprises 13 residues. The CDR3 spells CASSPGGSQPQHF. The DNA of the CDR3 is TGTGCCAGCAGCCCAGGGGGGAGTCAGCCCCAGCATTTT.

J is TRBJ2-7 and V is TRBV27; weak D call: TRBD1 (6 bases). The CDR3 is made up of 15 amino acids. Between the trimmed V and J ends, which lost 2 bases and 3 bases, there was a span of 14 bases. The germline V gene encodes CDR1 MNHEY and CDR2 SMNVEV (reference sequence). The CDR3 DNA is TGTGCCAGCAGTTTAGGATGGGGGCGCGACTACGAGCAGTACTTC. It codes for CASSLGWGRDYEQYF.

The rearrangement links TRBV14 to TRBJ2-5; D call uncertain. The J call could be wrong; TRBJ2-7 is a better fit for the DNA end. Germline V CDR1 and CDR2: SGHDN, FVKESK. The CDR3 runs 14 residues. The CDR3 nucleotides are TGTGCCAGCAGCCGTAAAGTAAGGTTGGACGAGCAGTACTTC. Protein sequence: CASSRKVRLDEQYF.

The chain combines TRBV7-8 with TRBJ2-1, with TRBD2 identical over 14 bases. V gave up 5 bases and J gave up 2 bases; unmatched junction bases: 5. Germline values: CDR1 SGHVS, CDR2 FQNEAQ. The CDR3 runs 17 residues. This CDR3 is CASSTGTSGSPYNEQFF. The CDR3 DNA follows: TGTGCCAGCAGCACCGGGACTAGCGGGAGTCCCTACAATGAGCAGTTCTTC. The full variable domain, rest sourced from reference TRBV7-8 and TRBJ2-1, is GAGVSQSPRYKVAKRGQDVALRCDPISGHVSLFWYQQALGQGPEFLTYFQNEAQLDKSGLPSDRFFAERPEGSVSTLKIQRTQQEDSAVYLCASSTGTSGSPYNEQFFGPGTRLTVL.

The V call is TRBV9, the J call TRBJ2-3; D uncertain. In germline, CDR1 is SGDLS, CDR2 YYNGEE. The CDR3 length is 13 residues. V was trimmed by 4 bases and J by 4 bases, leaving 10 bases between them. The CDR3 loop reads CASSKWSADTQYF. For the CDR3, the DNA is TGTGCCAGCAGCAAGTGGAGTGCAGATACGCAGTATTTT.

This clonotype was counted only a few times. V and J are TRBV20-1 and TRBJ2-7, with D perhaps TRBD2 (6 bases). Trimming took off 0 bases at V and 6 bases at J, with 15 bases between the two ends. This CDR3 is built from 14 residues. Germline CDR1 DFQATT, CDR2 SNEGSKA (reference sequence). This CDR3 is CSARESWAGSEQYF. CDR3 sequence (DNA): TGCAGTGCTAGAGAGTCGTGGGCGGGGTCCGAGCAGTACTTC.

The gene calls are TRBV20-1 and TRBJ2-7; 9 bases agree with TRBD1. V dropped 6 bases and J dropped 5; count of bases not matched to a gene: 8. The germline V gene has CDR1 DFQATT and CDR2 SNEGSKA (reference sequence). CDR3 length equals 13 residues. CDR3 residues: CSAPGQGNNEQYF. In DNA form, the CDR3 reads TGCAGTGCCCCCGGACAGGGGAATAACGAGCAGTACTTC.

This clonotype came up a few times. The V gene is TRBV25-1, the J gene TRBJ2-5; D tentatively fits TRBD1 or TRBD2 (5 bases each). Germline V gives CDR1 MGHDK, CDR2 SYGVNS. This CDR3 comprises 14 residues. Deletions cut 6 bases from V and 7 bases from J, with 18 bases between. CDR3 protein: CASRDSGTVGTQYF. The CDR3 DNA reads TGTGCCAGCAGAGACTCCGGGACGGTGGGGACCCAGTACTTC.

The rearrangement uses TRBV5-4 and TRBJ2-7; the match to TRBD2 covers 14 bases. The CDR3 has 15 amino acids. The J segment lost 5 bases and the V segment lost 2 bases, leaving 3 bases of the junction unmatched. Germline loops: CDR1 SGHNT, CDR2 YYREEE (reference sequence). The CDR3 sequence is CASSLPGLAGDEQYF. The CDR3 DNA is TGTGCCAGCAGCTTACCGGGACTAGCGGGAGACGAGCAGTACTTC. Full variable domain (outside the CDR3, taken from reference TRBV5-4 and TRBJ2-7): ETGVTQSPTHLIKTRGQQVTLRCSSQSGHNTVSWYQQALGQGPQFIFQYYREEENGRGNFPPRFSGLQFPNYSSELNVNALELDDSALYLCASSLPGLAGDEQYFGPGTRLTVT.

V and J are TRBV11-2 and TRBJ2-5; 12 nucleotides agree with TRBD2. This CDR3 region has 15 residues. CDR1 and CDR2 from the germline V gene are SGHAT and FQNNGV. Trimming at V came to 3 bases and at J to 11 bases, leaving 10 bases not matched to a gene. The CDR3 reads CASSFRLAGEEEQYF. CDR3 coding DNA: TGTGCCAGCAGCTTCCGACTAGCGGGAGAAGAAGAGCAGTACTTC.

This clonotype showed up just a few times. The V and J genes are TRBV12-3 or TRBV12-4 and TRBJ1-1; D gene unclear. CDR3 length: 14 amino acids. Trimming took off 5 bases at V and 1 base at J, with 11 bases between the two ends. Here the CDR3 DNA reads TGTGCCAGCAGTCGGCTGACGGGGAACACTGAAGCTTTCTTT. This encodes CASSRLTGNTEAFF.

This chain's CDR3 is CASSPTGATEAFF. DNA of the CDR3: TGTGCCAGCAGTCCCACAGGGGCCACTGAAGCTTTCTTT. The chain couples TRBV7-9 to TRBJ1-1; TRBD1 matches 7 bases. The CDR3 is 13 residues long. Germline CDR1 and CDR2: SEHNR and FQNEAQ (reference sequence). V lost 6 bases and J lost 4; bases outside the gene matches: 5.

This clonotype has only a few counts. The gene calls are TRBV5-1 and TRBJ2-1; D might be TRBD2 (5 bases). The germline V gene encodes CDR1 SGHRS and CDR2 YFSETQ. The CDR3 loop spans 16 amino acids. V lost 0 bases, J lost 0 bases, and 10 bases lay in between. CDR3 nucleotide sequence: TGCGCCAGCAGCTTGGCGGCGGGCCGCTCCTACAATGAGCAGTTCTTC. It is translated as CASSLAAGRSYNEQFF.

The chain couples TRBV18 to TRBJ1-1, with a possible D match to TRBD1 (5 bases). V gave up 2 bases and J gave up 1 base, with 11 bases separating them. The V gene's germline CDR1 is KGHSH and CDR2 LQKENI. The CDR3 contains 15 residues. The CDR3: CASSPGAGRNTEAFF. CDR3 coding DNA: TGTGCCAGCTCACCAGGCGCGGGACGGAACACTGAAGCTTTCTTT.